This TCR beta chain was identified in a study of OX40 agonist ivuxolimab in advanced cancers. Study in general: An agonistic anti-OX40 (CD134) antibody, ivuxolimab, was used to treat the patients. Partial responses were observed in three patients, of whom one had hepatocellular carcinoma and two had cutaneous melanoma. Notes on the study in general: Certain nonresponders likewise exhibited a low normalized T-cell clonal expansion.

Sequenced by immunoSEQ multiplex PCR; TCRdb stores in-frame clones only, minus some. The table records 77,000 or so clones, about 80% of them present only once. Note on this clone: Its specificity is not known.

The CDR3 length is 15 residues. V lost 6 bases to trimming and J lost 5 bases, with 19 bases between them. Germline V CDR1 and CDR2: MNHEY, SVGAGI. The chain combines TRBV6-5 with TRBJ1-2, with D tentatively TRBD1 (5 bases). This specimen was CD4+ or CD8+ T cells sorted from blood, taken in a trial of the OX40 agonist ivuxolimab. This sequence was found in an adult with an advanced solid tumor such as melanoma, head and neck, liver or kidney cancer. This CDR3 reads CASSDTTGAQYGYTF. As DNA, the CDR3 is TGTGCCAGCAGCGATACCACAGGTGCCCAGTATGGCTACACCTTC.